These T cell receptor beta chains were read from a single sample in a study of beta chain features in type 1 diabetes. This table comes from immunoSEQ multiplex PCR, and its TCRdb copy is limited to in-frame clones, with some not included. The sample consists of under 800,000 clones, around a sixth of them appearing once. The sample taken for sequencing was naive CD4+ T cells from blood. The receptors shown here come from a man between 18 and 35 years old in good health. Each CDR3 is given with its conserved first and last residue. A D gene is named only where the DNA matches it firmly. Not all rows give a size; the values are once, few, many and, for expanded clones, a class.

v_call: TRBV7-9
d_call: .
clone_size: once
j_call: TRBJ2-7
cdr3_length: 14
cdr3_nt: TGTGCCAGCAGCTTAGCGGGGGACTCCTACGAGCAGTACTTC
cdr3_aa: CASSLAGDSYEQYF

v_call: TRBV7-3
d_call: .
clone_size: .
j_call: TRBJ1-2
cdr3_length: 13
cdr3_nt: TGTGCCAGCAGCCACAATGGGCAGGGACGCTACACCTTC
cdr3_aa: CASSHNGQGRYTF

v_call: TRBV14
d_call: .
clone_size: few
j_call: TRBJ1-1
cdr3_length: 13
cdr3_nt: TGTGCCAGCAGCCATCTCGGGACCTTTGAAGCTTTCTTT
cdr3_aa: CASSHLGTFEAFF

v_call: TRBV5-1
d_call: .
clone_size: .
j_call: TRBJ1-1
cdr3_length: 13
cdr3_nt: TGCGCCAGCAGCTTCGGGGGGAACACTGAAGCTTTCTTT
cdr3_aa: CASSFGGNTEAFF

v_call: TRBV15
d_call: .
clone_size: few
j_call: TRBJ1-5
cdr3_length: 10
cdr3_nt: TGTGCCACCAGTGCCCAGCCCCAGCATTTT
cdr3_aa: CATSAQPQHF

v_call: TRBV7-9
d_call: TRBD2
clone_size: .
j_call: TRBJ2-3
cdr3_length: 15
cdr3_nt: TGTGCCAGCAGCTTGGGTAGCGGGTTAACAGATACGCAGTATTTT
cdr3_aa: CASSLGSGLTDTQYF

v_call: TRBV7-2
d_call: TRBD1
clone_size: .
j_call: TRBJ1-2
cdr3_length: 15
cdr3_nt: TGTGCCAGCAGCCGTCAGACAGGGGGCGCGAGTGGCTACACCTTC
cdr3_aa: CASSRQTGGASGYTF

v_call: TRBV2
d_call: TRBD2
clone_size: few
j_call: TRBJ2-3
cdr3_length: 15
cdr3_nt: TGTGCCAGCAGTGGATGGGGGGGACTGCAAGATACGCAGTATTTT
cdr3_aa: CASSGWGGLQDTQYF

v_call: TRBV7-8
d_call: TRBD2
clone_size: few
j_call: TRBJ2-7
cdr3_length: 17
cdr3_nt: TGTGCCAGCAGTACCCCCCAGCGGGGTAAATCCTCCTACGAGCAGTACTTC
cdr3_aa: CASSTPQRGKSSYEQYF

v_call: TRBV7-2
d_call: TRBD2
clone_size: few
j_call: TRBJ2-1
cdr3_length: 16
cdr3_nt: TGTGCCAGCAGCTTAGCCACCGGACTAGCGACCGATGAGCAGTTCTTC
cdr3_aa: CASSLATGLATDEQFF

v_call: TRBV7-6
d_call: .
clone_size: few
j_call: TRBJ1-3
cdr3_length: 14
cdr3_nt: TGTGCCAGCAGTGACTCTAACTCTGGAAACACCATATATTTT
cdr3_aa: CASSDSNSGNTIYF

v_call: TRBV2
d_call: .
clone_size: .
j_call: TRBJ2-6
cdr3_length: 17
cdr3_nt: TGTGCCAGCAGGCCGGGACCGCTACTCTCTGGGGCCAACGTCCTGACTTTC
cdr3_aa: CASRPGPLLSGANVLTF

v_call: TRBV7-9
d_call: TRBD1
clone_size: .
j_call: TRBJ1-6
cdr3_length: 12
cdr3_nt: TGTGCCAGCGGGACAGGGGCTTCACCCCTCCACTTT
cdr3_aa: CASGTGASPLHF

v_call: TRBV9
d_call: TRBD1
clone_size: few
j_call: TRBJ1-3
cdr3_length: 16
cdr3_nt: TGTGCCAGCAGCCCACGGGACAGGAACTCTGGAAACACCATATATTTT
cdr3_aa: CASSPRDRNSGNTIYF

v_call: TRBV5-1
d_call: .
clone_size: .
j_call: TRBJ1-5
cdr3_length: 14
cdr3_nt: TGCGCCAGCAGCTTGTTTCCAGGCAATCAGCCCCAGCATTTT
cdr3_aa: CASSLFPGNQPQHF

v_call: TRBV9
d_call: TRBD1
clone_size: .
j_call: TRBJ1-2
cdr3_length: 14
cdr3_nt: TGTGCCAGCAGCGTTCAGGGGGCGGTCTATGGCTACACCTTC
cdr3_aa: CASSVQGAVYGYTF

v_call: TRBV9
d_call: TRBD1
clone_size: few
j_call: TRBJ1-2
cdr3_length: 17
cdr3_nt: TGTGCCAGCAGCGTAGCCCCGGGACAGGGAAGCGTCTATGGCTACACCTTC
cdr3_aa: CASSVAPGQGSVYGYTF

v_call: TRBV7-8
d_call: TRBD1
clone_size: .
j_call: TRBJ1-2
cdr3_length: 12
cdr3_nt: TGTGCCAGCAGCGAGGGACAGGGACCCATTTCCTTC
cdr3_aa: CASSEGQGPISF

v_call: TRBV5-6
d_call: TRBD2
clone_size: few
j_call: TRBJ2-1
cdr3_length: 16
cdr3_nt: TGTGCCAGCAGCTTGGAAAGGACTAGCGGGAGAAATGAGCAGTTCTTC
cdr3_aa: CASSLERTSGRNEQFF

v_call: TRBV18
d_call: .
clone_size: .
j_call: TRBJ2-1
cdr3_length: 19
cdr3_nt: TGTGCCAGCTCACAGGTCTCCGCGGTGAACCACCGCTCCTACAATGAGCAGTTCTTC
cdr3_aa: CASSQVSAVNHRSYNEQFF

v_call: TRBV29-1
d_call: TRBD1
clone_size: .
j_call: TRBJ1-1
cdr3_length: 13
cdr3_nt: TGCAGCGTGGGACAGGGGGCCAACACTGAAGCTTTCTTT
cdr3_aa: CSVGQGANTEAFF

v_call: TRBV18
d_call: .
clone_size: .
j_call: TRBJ2-3
cdr3_length: 13
cdr3_nt: TGTGCCAGCTCACCACTCTCTTCGGATACGCAGTATTTT
cdr3_aa: CASSPLSSDTQYF

v_call: TRBV7-2
d_call: TRBD1
clone_size: few
j_call: TRBJ2-7
cdr3_length: 15
cdr3_nt: TGTGCCAGCAGCTTAGGGTCAGGGGGTGTGTACGAGCAGTACTTC
cdr3_aa: CASSLGSGGVYEQYF

v_call: TRBV7-9
d_call: .
clone_size: few
j_call: TRBJ2-7
cdr3_length: 14
cdr3_nt: TGTGCCAGCAGCCAGCAGGGTTCCGCCTACGAGCAGTACTTC
cdr3_aa: CASSQQGSAYEQYF

v_call: TRBV4-3
d_call: .
clone_size: .
j_call: TRBJ1-2
cdr3_length: 14
cdr3_nt: TGCGCCAGCAGCCAAGATGAGTTAAGCTATGGCTACACCTTC
cdr3_aa: CASSQDELSYGYTF

v_call: TRBV5-1
d_call: TRBD2
clone_size: few
j_call: TRBJ2-7
cdr3_length: 15
cdr3_nt: TGCGCCAGCAGCTCACTAGCGGGGGACTCCTACGAGCAGTACTTC
cdr3_aa: CASSSLAGDSYEQYF

v_call: TRBV4-3
d_call: TRBD1
clone_size: .
j_call: TRBJ1-1
cdr3_length: 16
cdr3_nt: TGCGCCAGCAGCCAAGAAGCGGACAGGGGGAATTGGTGGGCTTTCTTT
cdr3_aa: CASSQEADRGNWWAFF

v_call: TRBV19
d_call: TRBD1
clone_size: .
j_call: TRBJ2-6
cdr3_length: 17
cdr3_nt: TGTGCCAGTAGTATGGGACAGGGGAAATTAGAGGCCAACGTCCTGACTTTC
cdr3_aa: CASSMGQGKLEANVLTF

v_call: TRBV11-2
d_call: TRBD1
clone_size: .
j_call: TRBJ2-3
cdr3_length: 12
cdr3_nt: TGTGCCAGCAGACTGAGGGACAGGCACAGGGATTTT
cdr3_aa: CASRLRDRHRDF

v_call: TRBV30
d_call: .
clone_size: few
j_call: TRBJ2-6
cdr3_length: 14
cdr3_nt: TGTGCCTGGAGGCAGAGAAATGGGGCCAACGTCCTGACTTTC
cdr3_aa: CAWRQRNGANVLTF

v_call: TRBV9
d_call: .
clone_size: few
j_call: TRBJ2-1
cdr3_length: 16
cdr3_nt: TGTGCCAGCAGCTTACAGGGAGCGGGAATCTACAATGAGCAGTTCTTC
cdr3_aa: CASSLQGAGIYNEQFF

v_call: TRBV5-1
d_call: .
clone_size: .
j_call: TRBJ1-1
cdr3_length: 15
cdr3_nt: TGCGCCAGCAGCTTCCACGGGACGGTGAACACTGAAGCTTTCTTT
cdr3_aa: CASSFHGTVNTEAFF

v_call: TRBV9
d_call: TRBD2
clone_size: few
j_call: TRBJ2-1
cdr3_length: 15
cdr3_nt: TGTGCCAGCAGCGTAGATCAGCGGGAGGTCAATGAGCAGTTCTTC
cdr3_aa: CASSVDQREVNEQFF

v_call: TRBV15
d_call: .
clone_size: .
j_call: TRBJ1-2
cdr3_length: 13
cdr3_nt: TGTGCCACCAGCAGAGTGGGGATCTATGGCTACACCTTC
cdr3_aa: CATSRVGIYGYTF

v_call: TRBV6-5
d_call: TRBD1
clone_size: .
j_call: TRBJ1-2
cdr3_length: 14
cdr3_nt: TGTGCCAGCAGGGAACAGGGGGCGGGCTATGGCTACACCTTC
cdr3_aa: CASREQGAGYGYTF

v_call: TRBV14
d_call: TRBD1
clone_size: many
j_call: TRBJ1-5
cdr3_length: 14
cdr3_nt: TGTGCCAGCACAGGACAGGGTGGCAATCAGCCCCAGCATTTT
cdr3_aa: CASTGQGGNQPQHF

v_call: TRBV18
d_call: TRBD1
clone_size: few
j_call: TRBJ1-5
cdr3_length: 15
cdr3_nt: TGTGCCAGCTCACCGACAGGGGGCTACAATCAGCCCCAGCATTTT
cdr3_aa: CASSPTGGYNQPQHF

v_call: TRBV28
d_call: TRBD2
clone_size: .
j_call: TRBJ2-7
cdr3_length: 15
cdr3_nt: TGTGCCAGCAGTGGCTCGGGGGAGGGCCCCTACGAGCAGTACTTC
cdr3_aa: CASSGSGEGPYEQYF

v_call: TRBV10-3
d_call: TRBD2
clone_size: few
j_call: TRBJ2-7
cdr3_length: 18
cdr3_nt: TGTGCCATCAGTGGATCCATGGGAGGGACGGGGAACTCCTACGAGCAGTACTTC
cdr3_aa: CAISGSMGGTGNSYEQYF

v_call: TRBV20-1
d_call: .
clone_size: few
j_call: TRBJ1-1
cdr3_length: 11
cdr3_nt: TGCAGTGCTACACGGAACACTGAAGCTTTCTTT
cdr3_aa: CSATRNTEAFF

v_call: TRBV29-1
d_call: .
clone_size: few
j_call: TRBJ2-7
cdr3_length: 13
cdr3_nt: TGCAGGGTCGATACAGGGCGCATCTACGAGCAGTACTTC
cdr3_aa: CRVDTGRIYEQYF

v_call: TRBV7-9
d_call: .
clone_size: few
j_call: TRBJ1-2
cdr3_length: 15
cdr3_nt: TGTGCCAGCAGCTTAGGGGGGACGGACAACTATGGCTACACCTTC
cdr3_aa: CASSLGGTDNYGYTF

v_call: TRBV7-2
d_call: .
clone_size: few
j_call: TRBJ2-7
cdr3_length: 16
cdr3_nt: TGTGCCAGCAGCTTAGAGATGGCGGTAGCCCCCTACGAGCAGTACTTC
cdr3_aa: CASSLEMAVAPYEQYF

v_call: TRBV28
d_call: .
clone_size: .
j_call: TRBJ1-2
cdr3_length: 11
cdr3_nt: TGTGCCAGCAGTTGGACCTATGGCTACACCTTC
cdr3_aa: CASSWTYGYTF

v_call: TRBV14
d_call: TRBD1
clone_size: few
j_call: TRBJ2-7
cdr3_length: 15
cdr3_nt: TGTGCCAGCAGCCAAGGTACAGGGGGAGCCTACGAGCAGTACTTC
cdr3_aa: CASSQGTGGAYEQYF

v_call: TRBV29-1
d_call: TRBD2
clone_size: .
j_call: TRBJ2-7
cdr3_length: 14
cdr3_nt: TGCAGCGTTGGCCACCGACTAGCGGGAGGAGAGCAGTACTTC
cdr3_aa: CSVGHRLAGGEQYF

v_call: TRBV10-3
d_call: .
clone_size: few
j_call: TRBJ1-1
cdr3_length: 18
cdr3_nt: TGTGCCATCAGTGTTAGGCGGGGATCCCGAGAGAGGAACACTGAAGCTTTCTTT
cdr3_aa: CAISVRRGSRERNTEAFF

v_call: TRBV4-3
d_call: TRBD1
clone_size: .
j_call: TRBJ2-5
cdr3_length: 16
cdr3_nt: TGCGCCAGCAGCCAAGACCTACAGGGGGGTAAAGAGACCCAGTACTTC
cdr3_aa: CASSQDLQGGKETQYF

v_call: TRBV25-1
d_call: TRBD1
clone_size: .
j_call: TRBJ2-2
cdr3_length: 16
cdr3_nt: TGTGCCAGCAGTGGGCAGACAGGGTCGTACACCGGGGAGCTGTTTTTT
cdr3_aa: CASSGQTGSYTGELFF

v_call: TRBV5-1
d_call: .
clone_size: .
j_call: TRBJ2-4
cdr3_length: 14
cdr3_nt: TGCGCCAGCAGCTTAGGGGTAAATTTGAACATTCAGTACTTC
cdr3_aa: CASSLGVNLNIQYF